One and the same sample provided the 6 T cell receptor beta chains below, sequenced in a study of molecular identifiers for immune sequencing clone quantification. TCRdb fed the PCR reads into MiXCR, producing one record per CDR3 protein. The sample records fewer than 350,000 distinct CDR3 sequences, 20% to 25% being singletons. The sequencing sample was made of naive CD8+ T cells from blood, with Jurkat cell RNA spiked in. This sample's subset: FACS-sorted CD8+CD4-CCR7+CD45RA+ naive T cells. Receptors were obtained from a human donor in good health. Some libraries in this study had Jurkat cell RNA spiked in.

This clonotype has a count of ten or more. This chain links TRBV6-1 with TRBJ2-1; tentatively, D is TRBD1 (6 bases). The CDR3 consists of 14 residues. The V end lost 1 base, the J end lost 4 bases, and 8 bases lay between the germline ends. From germline, CDR1 is MNHNS and CDR2 SASEGT. The chain's CDR3 is CASSEGGQYNEQFF. The CDR3 region has the DNA TGTGCCAGCAGTGAAGGCGGACAGTACAATGAGCAGTTCTTC.

The table lists this clonotype with many counts. The chain has TRBV7-9 and TRBJ2-3; possible D gene TRBD2, 6 bases. The CDR3 is 14 amino acids. The germline V gene has CDR1 SEHNR and CDR2 FQNEAQ (reference sequence). V was clipped by 4 bases and J by 1 base, with 9 bases between them. DNA for the CDR3: TGTGCCAGCAGCTCGGGACTGGGCACAGATACGCAGTATTTT. It is translated as CASSSGLGTDTQYF.

The chain links TRBV20-1 to TRBJ2-7; D ambiguous. V dropped 4 bases and J dropped 1 base, with 14 bases sitting between them. The CDR3 consists of 14 residues. Looked up from germline, CDR1 is DFQATT and CDR2 is SNEGSKA (reference sequence). The CDR3 sequence is CSANNWQDSYEQYF. Here the CDR3 DNA reads TGCAGTGCTAATAACTGGCAGGATTCCTACGAGCAGTACTTC.

As for this clonotype: A much larger clone lies a single base off, so this may be a read error. The rearrangement joins TRBV4-1 to TRBJ2-3; 9 positions match TRBD2. The CDR3 is 16 residues long. Germline V gives CDR1 MGHRA, CDR2 YSYEKL. CDR3 DNA sequence: TGCGCCAGCAGCCACAATCTAGCGGGACACACAGATGCGCAGTATTTT. The encoded protein is CASSHNLAGHTDAQYF.

This clonotype was observed a handful of times. The rearrangement uses TRBV5-3 and TRBJ2-5; TRBD1 matches at 8 bases. TRBV5-3 is sorted into the ORF group, with uncertain function. CDR3 length: 17 residues. Germline trimming cut 8 bases from V and 5 bases from J; bases unmatched to any gene: 20. In nucleotides, the CDR3 is TGTGCCAGCAGGGGACAGGCTCTCAATAAAGGTCCCGAGACCCAGTACTTC. Residues: CASRGQALNKGPETQYF.

This clonotype was observed at least ten times. The chain employs TRBV7-9 and TRBJ2-7, with 12 bases matching TRBD2. Germline V gene lookup returns CDR1 SEHNR and CDR2 FQNEAQ (reference sequence). The CDR3 is 15 residues long. V lost 5 bases and J lost 7; bases outside the gene matches: 9. CDR3 coding DNA: TGTGCCAGCAGCCTCAGACTAGCGGGAGTGGAAGAGCAGTACTTC. This codes for CASSLRLAGVEEQYF.